This is a list of T cell receptor beta chains from one sample in a study of T cell repertoires in cytomegalovirus infection. These receptors' targets are unknown. TCRdb analysed the reads with MiXCR anew, one entry per CDR3 protein. The sample has some 800,000 distinct CDR3 sequences; 25% to 30% are singletons. Source: cultured CD8+ T cells from PBMCs, taken from culture after CMV antigen stimulation. The receptor source for this set is a human donor in good health (CMV status not recorded). Some clones in this sample may be carry-over from other donors' samples. CDR3s include the opening cysteine and the closing phenylalanine or tryptophan. Each record gives: CDR3 length, clone size, J gene, D gene, V gene, CDR3 DNA, CDR3 protein. D genes are given only for firm matches. Rows may omit the clone size; those that give it use once, few, many or a size class.

>18|few|TRBJ2-2|TRBD2|TRBV6-5
TGTGCCAGCAGACCATATTTAGCGGGGGGGCTCAGCACCGGGGAGCTGTTTTTT
CASRPYLAGGLSTGELFF
>17|-|TRBJ2-2|TRBD2|TRBV29-1
TGCAGCGTTCCGCTCACCGGACTAGCGGGGAACACCGGGGAGCTGTTTTTT
CSVPLTGLAGNTGELFF
>13|-|TRBJ1-2|-|TRBV19
TGTGTCAGTAGCCGACAGAAGGGCTATGGCTACACCTTC
CVSSRQKGYGYTF
>17|-|TRBJ2-1|TRBD2|TRBV7-6
TGTGCCAGCAGCCTAGAAGTAGCGGGGGGGCCCTACAATGAGCAGTTCTTC
CASSLEVAGGPYNEQFF
>16|many|TRBJ2-1|-|TRBV2
TGTGCCAGCAGTGAAGAGTCAGGTTCTTACTACAATGAGCAGTTCTTC
CASSEESGSYYNEQFF
>13|-|TRBJ1-2|-|TRBV18
TGTGCCAGCTCACCAGGGGACGCATCTGGCTACACCTTC
CASSPGDASGYTF
>14|-|TRBJ2-1|-|TRBV27
TGTGCCAGCAGTTTACCCCCCTTCTGGGATGAGCAGTTCTTC
CASSLPPFWDEQFF
>13|few|TRBJ2-7|TRBD2|TRBV20-1
TGCAGTGCTAGAAAGCGGGGGGCCTACGAGCAGTACTTC
CSARKRGAYEQYF
>15|-|TRBJ1-2|TRBD1|TRBV20-1
TGCAGTGCTCTTAGTGGGACAGGGTCTAACTATGGCTACACCTTC
CSALSGTGSNYGYTF
>13|many|TRBJ1-1|-|TRBV7-6
TGTGCCAGCAGCCCGGGGATCCATACTGAAGCTTTCTTT
CASSPGIHTEAFF
>11|-|TRBJ1-1|TRBD1|TRBV29-1
TGCAGCGTTTGGGACAGGGGTCGAGCTTTCTTT
CSVWDRGRAFF
>16|many|TRBJ2-2|-|TRBV7-6
TGTGCCAGCAGCCCCGATAGGGTTACTGGCACCGGGGAGCTGTTTTTT
CASSPDRVTGTGELFF
>15|-|TRBJ2-5|TRBD2|TRBV6-2/TRBV6-3
TGTGCCAGCAGTAATAGCGGGGGGGCCTTGGAGACCCAGTACTTC
CASSNSGGALETQYF
>16|-|TRBJ2-7|-|TRBV4-1
TGCGCCAGCAGCCAAGGGAGTGGGACTTACGCCTACGAGCAGTACTTC
CASSQGSGTYAYEQYF
>11|few|TRBJ1-2|-|TRBV7-3
TGTGCCAGCAGCCCAGGGCCTGGCTACACCTTC
CASSPGPGYTF
>18|few|TRBJ2-2|TRBD2|TRBV12-5
TGTGCTAGTGGTTTCCAATCCGGGACTAGCCTTTACACCGGGGAGCTGTTTTTT
CASGFQSGTSLYTGELFF
>16|many|TRBJ2-1|-|TRBV10-2
TGCGCCAGCAGTGAATGGGCGGAGGGGCCCTACAATGAGCAGTTCTTC
CASSEWAEGPYNEQFF
>13|few|TRBJ2-7|-|TRBV25-1
TGTGCCAGCAGTGACTGGACACCCTACGAGCAGTACTTC
CASSDWTPYEQYF
>15|many|TRBJ2-1|TRBD1|TRBV12-3/TRBV12-4
TGTGCCAGCAGTAGAGGGACAGGGGTTTACAATGAGCAGTTCTTC
CASSRGTGVYNEQFF
>16|few|TRBJ1-4|-|TRBV27
TGTGCCAGCAGTTTATCGGGAAGAGGCGGGGTTGAAAAACTGTTTTTT
CASSLSGRGGVEKLFF
>13|few|TRBJ1-2|-|TRBV4-1
TGCGCCAGCAGCCAAGAGTCGCGCTATGGCTACACCTTC
CASSQESRYGYTF
>17|few|TRBJ2-3|-|TRBV27
TGTGCCAGCAGTTTATCCGGGGTCATGGGGGGCACAGATACGCAGTATTTT
CASSLSGVMGGTDTQYF
>15|few|TRBJ1-3|-|TRBV29-1
TGCAGCGTGGAAGGATCGGTGGACAGTGGAAATACCATATATTTT
CSVEGSVDSGNTIYF
>16|many|TRBJ2-1|-|TRBV5-6
TGTGCCAGCAGCTTGGCGGGTGGGACTCGGACGAATGAGCAGTTCTTC
CASSLAGGTRTNEQFF
>14|many|TRBJ2-7|-|TRBV7-6
TGTGCCAGCAGCTTAGGGGGGGTGACCTACGAGCAGTACTTC
CASSLGGVTYEQYF
>13|few|TRBJ2-6|-|TRBV6-1
TGTGCCAGCACCGTCTCTGGGGCCAACGTCCTGACTTTC
CASTVSGANVLTF
>17|few|TRBJ2-2|TRBD1|TRBV24-1
TGTGCCACCAGTGGGATGGACATAACAGGGGTTCCTGGGGAGCTGTTTTTT
CATSGMDITGVPGELFF
>14|-|TRBJ2-1|TRBD2|TRBV27
TGTGCCAGCAGTCAGGGACTAGAATACAATGAGCAGTTCTTC
CASSQGLEYNEQFF
>15|-|TRBJ1-1|-|TRBV6-5
TGTGCCAGCAGTTACTCCAGGGTCCCGAACACTGAAGCTTTCTTT
CASSYSRVPNTEAFF
>12|-|TRBJ1-6|TRBD1|TRBV12-3/TRBV12-4
TGTGCCAGCAGTCCCGAGGGGGCCATCCTCCACTTT
CASSPEGAILHF
>12|many|TRBJ1-1|-|TRBV6-1
TGTGCCAGCAAAGAGGGAAACACTGAAGCTTTCTTT
CASKEGNTEAFF
>13|-|TRBJ1-2|TRBD1|TRBV20-1
TGCAGTGCTCACCGACAGGGGGACTATGGCTACACCTTC
CSAHRQGDYGYTF
>13|-|TRBJ1-5|-|TRBV6-5
TGTGCCATCTCACCCAGGGAGGGTCAGCCCCAGCATTTT
CAISPREGQPQHF
>14|few|TRBJ1-2|-|TRBV5-3
TGTGCCAGCACCGGGGGAAGGGCCAACTATGGCTACACCTTC
CASTGGRANYGYTF
>14|-|TRBJ2-1|-|TRBV5-4
TGTGCCAGCAGCTTTGTAGGATTTGGGGGTGAGCAGTTCTTC
CASSFVGFGGEQFF
>16|-|TRBJ2-7|TRBD1|TRBV7-9
TGTGCCAGCAGTACCCCCCGGGACAGGGGGCTTCGGGAGCAGTACTTC
CASSTPRDRGLREQYF
>16|-|TRBJ1-2|-|TRBV3-1
TGTGCCAGCAGCCAATCGCGCCTACAGGAGCTCTATGGCTACACCTTC
CASSQSRLQELYGYTF
>13|few|TRBJ2-7|-|TRBV7-2
TGTGCCAGCAGCCCGAAGGGTCTCTACGAGCAGTACTTC
CASSPKGLYEQYF
>15|-|TRBJ2-3|-|TRBV4-2
TGTGCCAGCAGCCAAGAGGGGGGCCCCACAGATACGCAGTGTTTT
CASSQEGGPTDTQCF
>15|-|TRBJ1-2|-|TRBV6-2/TRBV6-3
TGTGCCAGCATTCCCGGGGACCGAGCTAACTATGGCTACACCTTC
CASIPGDRANYGYTF
>17|-|TRBJ2-3|TRBD2|TRBV3-1
TGTGCCAGCAGCCCCCGTCCTAGCGGGGGGTACACAGATACGCAGTATTTT
CASSPRPSGGYTDTQYF
>16|-|TRBJ2-1|-|TRBV12-3/TRBV12-4
TGTGCCAGCACCCGAACCAGGGACCAATCCCACAATGAGCAGTTCTTC
CASTRTRDQSHNEQFF
>12|few|TRBJ1-1|-|TRBV6-8
TGTGCCGAGGGGGGAGGCAGCACTGAAGCTTTCTTT
CAEGGGSTEAFF
>17|few|TRBJ1-1|-|TRBV4-3
TGCGCCAGCAGCCAAGAAGGAGGGGGGGAAGACAACACTGAAGCTTTCTTT
CASSQEGGGEDNTEAFF
>14|many|TRBJ1-3|-|TRBV7-2
TGTGCCAGCAGCTTGGACATCTCTGGAAACACCATATATTTT
CASSLDISGNTIYF
>14|-|TRBJ1-1|-|TRBV6-5
TGTGCCACCAGGACCGGAGGGGGGAACACTGAAGCTTTCTTT
CATRTGGGNTEAFF
>14|few|TRBJ2-1|-|TRBV10-3
TGTGCCATCAGTGGGTGGGAAGGGGGCAATGAGCAGTTCTTC
CAISGWEGGNEQFF
>14|-|TRBJ1-4|TRBD1|TRBV2
TGTGCCAGCAGACAAGGACAGGCTAATGAAAAACTGTTTTTT
CASRQGQANEKLFF